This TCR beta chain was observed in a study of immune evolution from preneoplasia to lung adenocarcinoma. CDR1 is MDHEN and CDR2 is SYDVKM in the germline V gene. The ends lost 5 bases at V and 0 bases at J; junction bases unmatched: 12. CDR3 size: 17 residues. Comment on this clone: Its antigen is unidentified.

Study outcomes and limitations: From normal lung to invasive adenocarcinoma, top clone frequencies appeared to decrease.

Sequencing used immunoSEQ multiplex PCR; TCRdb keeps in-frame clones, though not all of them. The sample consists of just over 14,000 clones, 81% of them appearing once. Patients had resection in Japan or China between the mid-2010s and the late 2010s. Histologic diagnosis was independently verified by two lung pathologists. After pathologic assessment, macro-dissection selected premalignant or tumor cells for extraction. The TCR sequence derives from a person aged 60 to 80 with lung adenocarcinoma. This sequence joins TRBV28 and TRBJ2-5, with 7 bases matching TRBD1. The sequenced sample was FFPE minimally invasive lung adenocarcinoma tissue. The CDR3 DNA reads TGTGCCAGCAGTCGGGACAGCGCGGGTTCGTACCAAGAGACCCAGTACTTC. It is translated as CASSRDSAGSYQETQYF.